This entry concerns a single TCR beta chain. These data originate in a study of blood T cell repertoires in COVID-19. Study background: Sites in the United States, Italy and Spain provided acute and convalescent COVID-19 samples. PBMCs, B-cell-depleted T cells, or T cells were the source of the cDNA or gDNA that made up the material.

The data were produced by immunoSEQ multiplex PCR, yet TCRdb's version contains in-frame clones alone and is incomplete. Seen here are 100,000 to 150,000 clones, 84% observed once, and the top ten hold more than 1.4%. The TCR sequence derives from a man aged 60 to 75 with acute or convalescent COVID-19. The sequenced sample consisted of peripheral blood.

The CDR3 sequence: CASSWGQGALTEAFF. CDR3 nucleotides: TGTGCCAGCTCCTGGGGACAGGGGGCACTCACTGAAGCTTTCTTT. The chain has TRBV11-2 and TRBJ1-1; 12 bases agree with TRBD1. This CDR3 region has 15 residues. Trimming took 8 bases from V and 4 from J; bases not matched to a gene: 8. From germline, CDR1 is SGHAT and CDR2 FQNNGV.